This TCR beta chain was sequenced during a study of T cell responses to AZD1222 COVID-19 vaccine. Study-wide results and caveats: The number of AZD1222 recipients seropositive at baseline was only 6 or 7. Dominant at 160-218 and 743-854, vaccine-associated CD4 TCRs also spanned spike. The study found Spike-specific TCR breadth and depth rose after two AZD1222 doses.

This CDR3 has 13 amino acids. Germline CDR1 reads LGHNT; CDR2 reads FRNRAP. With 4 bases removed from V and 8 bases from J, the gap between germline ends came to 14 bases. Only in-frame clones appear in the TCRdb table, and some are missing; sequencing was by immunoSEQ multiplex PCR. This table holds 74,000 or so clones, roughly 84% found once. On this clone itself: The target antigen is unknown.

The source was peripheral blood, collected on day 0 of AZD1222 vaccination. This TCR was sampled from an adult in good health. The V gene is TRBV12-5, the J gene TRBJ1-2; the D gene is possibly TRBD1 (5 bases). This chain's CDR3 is CASGSSWEGGYTF. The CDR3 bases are TGTGCTAGTGGTTCCAGTTGGGAGGGGGGCTACACCTTC.